Below, one T cell receptor (beta chain) is given with its context. The entry originates in a study of blood T cell repertoires in COVID-19. With 5 bases removed from V and 2 bases from J, the gap between germline ends came to 4 bases. The CDR3 is made up of 12 amino acids. Germline-derived CDR1 and CDR2 are MNHEY and SVGEGT. Sequencing used immunoSEQ multiplex PCR; TCRdb keeps in-frame clones, though not all of them. The sample holds about 300,000 clones, around 89% seen once. The chain recombines TRBV6-2 or TRBV6-3 with TRBJ2-1; the D is unclear. The receptor was isolated from a man in his forties or fifties with acute or convalescent COVID-19. Sequenced sample: peripheral blood. The CDR3 reads CASSRAYNEQFF. DNA of the CDR3: TGTGCCAGCAGTCGGGCCTACAATGAGCAGTTCTTC.